Following are 5 T cell receptor beta chains from one sample sequenced in a study of blood T cell repertoires in COVID-19 (dated by TCRdb to the early 2020s). Libraries came from the immunoSEQ multiplex PCR assay. Held by TCRdb, this immuneACCESS table contains in-frame sequences only and omits some clones. Under half of the omission traces to an unresolved V gene where checked; the cause of the rest is unknown. The sample table holds about 170,000 clones, of which about 74% were seen once. Approximately 8% of the sample goes to the ten largest clones. Specimen: peripheral blood. The receptors stem from a man aged 55 to 70 with acute or convalescent COVID-19.

The chain links TRBV7-2 to TRBJ2-3; weak D call: TRBD1 (6 bases). Germline V gene sequence: CDR1 SGHTA, CDR2 FQGNSA. With 1 base removed from V and 0 bases from J, the gap between germline ends came to 8 bases. This CDR3 is built from 15 residues. This CDR3 is CASSLGGPSTDTQYF. The DNA for the CDR3 is TGTGCCAGCAGCTTAGGGGGGCCTAGCACAGATACGCAGTATTTT.

The gene calls are TRBV7-9 and TRBJ1-1; no reliable D call. V gave up 3 bases and J gave up 4 bases, with 9 bases separating them. CDR1 and CDR2 from the germline V gene are SEHNR and FQNEAQ (reference sequence). This CDR3 contains 13 residues. CDR3 DNA sequence: TGTGCCAGCAGCTTCCGGGCGGGCACTGAAGCTTTCTTT. Translated, it gives CASSFRAGTEAFF.

The chain is built from TRBV24-1 and TRBJ2-3; unclear D gene. The CDR3 is 14 amino acids. Germline CDR1 is KGHDR and CDR2 is SFDVKD. The V and J ends lost 5 bases and 0 bases respectively, with 8 bases between them. CDR3 in DNA: TGTGCCACCAGTGCCCACAGAAGCACAGATACGCAGTATTTT. This sequence encodes CATSAHRSTDTQYF.

Only one count was recorded for this clone. The chain couples TRBV28 to TRBJ2-7, with 9 bases matching TRBD1. Germline V lookup: CDR1 MDHEN, CDR2 SYDVKM. CDR3 size: 13 residues. The V and J ends lost 7 bases and 4 bases, in that order; junction bases with no gene match: 5. CDR3 amino acids: CASTGTGTYEQYF. In DNA, the CDR3 is TGTGCCAGCACCGGGACAGGGACGTACGAGCAGTACTTC. Using reference TRBV28 and TRBJ2-7 for the parts outside the CDR3, the full variable domain is DVKVTQSSRYLVKRTGEKVFLECVQDMDHENMFWYRQDPGLGLRLIYFSYDVKMKEKGDIPEGYSVSREKKERFSLILESASTNQTSMYLCASTGTGTYEQYFGPGTRLTVT.

The chain carries TRBV5-1 and TRBJ2-7; TRBD1 aligns across 10 bases. The CDR3 loop spans 14 amino acids. Unmatched junction bases numbered 4, after V lost 2 bases and J lost 5 bases. Germline lookup yields CDR1 SGHRS and CDR2 YFSETQ. The CDR3 sequence: CASSFSGTGDEQYF. The DNA of the CDR3 is TGCGCCAGCAGCTTCTCCGGGACAGGGGACGAGCAGTACTTC.